The clone carrying this T cell receptor (beta chain) was observed a handful of times. Its antigen is still unknown. The data were taken from a study of beta chain features in type 1 diabetes. With 5 bases removed from V and 1 base from J, the gap between germline ends came to 8 bases. This CDR3 contains 13 residues. Germline V gene data show CDR1 as MDHEN and CDR2 as SYDVKM. In total, each donor contributed a single heparinised blood draw that averaged around 100 mL. Whole-study findings and limits: Compared to healthy donors, patients appeared to have naive, central memory and Treg TCRB repertoires that were more alike.

Sequencing targeted expressed TCRB transcripts, as all isolated RNA had been reverse transcribed. Some clones are missing from TCRdb's copy, which holds only in-frame ones; the method was immunoSEQ multiplex PCR. The sample lists about 360,000 clones; around 12% were seen once. This rearrangement joins TRBV28 to TRBJ1-1; D remains unclear. The sample was naive CD4+ T cells from blood. The origin of this receptor is a man aged 18 to 29 in good health. DNA of the CDR3: TGTGCCAGCAGTATCCAGGCGAACACTGAAGCTTTCTTT. The encoded protein is CASSIQANTEAFF.